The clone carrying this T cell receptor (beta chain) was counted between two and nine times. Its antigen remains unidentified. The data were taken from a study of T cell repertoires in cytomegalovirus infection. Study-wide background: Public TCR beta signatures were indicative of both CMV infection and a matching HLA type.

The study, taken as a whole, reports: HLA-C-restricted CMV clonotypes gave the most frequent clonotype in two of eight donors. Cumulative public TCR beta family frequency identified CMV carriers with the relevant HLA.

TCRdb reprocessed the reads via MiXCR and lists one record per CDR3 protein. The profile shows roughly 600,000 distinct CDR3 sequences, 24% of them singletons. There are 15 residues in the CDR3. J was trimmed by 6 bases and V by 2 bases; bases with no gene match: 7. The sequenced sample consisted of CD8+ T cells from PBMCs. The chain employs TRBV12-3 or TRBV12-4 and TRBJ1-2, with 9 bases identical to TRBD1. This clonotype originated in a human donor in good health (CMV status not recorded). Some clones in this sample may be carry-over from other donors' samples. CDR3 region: CASSLKGTGFNGYTF. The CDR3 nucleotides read TGTGCCAGCAGTTTAAAGGGGACAGGGTTCAATGGCTACACCTTC.